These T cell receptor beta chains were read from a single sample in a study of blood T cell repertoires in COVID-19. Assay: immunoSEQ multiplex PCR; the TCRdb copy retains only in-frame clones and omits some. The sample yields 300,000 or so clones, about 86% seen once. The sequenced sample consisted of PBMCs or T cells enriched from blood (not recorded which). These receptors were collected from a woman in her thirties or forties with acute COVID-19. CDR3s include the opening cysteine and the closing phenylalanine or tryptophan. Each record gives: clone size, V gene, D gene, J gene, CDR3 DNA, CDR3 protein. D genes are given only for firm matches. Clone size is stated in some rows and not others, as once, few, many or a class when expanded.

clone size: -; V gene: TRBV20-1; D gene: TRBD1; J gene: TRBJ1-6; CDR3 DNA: TGCAGTGCTAGTGACCAGGGGGCCTATAATTCACCCCTCCACTTT; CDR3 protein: CSASDQGAYNSPLHF
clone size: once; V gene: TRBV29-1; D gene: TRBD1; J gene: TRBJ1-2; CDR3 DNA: TGCAGCGTTCAACGAGGGACAGGGGGCGATGGCTACACCTTC; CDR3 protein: CSVQRGTGGDGYTF
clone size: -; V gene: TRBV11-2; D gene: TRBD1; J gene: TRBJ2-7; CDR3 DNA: TGTGCCAGCAGCCGAAATCCCGGGACAGGGGGCGGGGGGTGGTACTTC; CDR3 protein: CASSRNPGTGGGGWYF
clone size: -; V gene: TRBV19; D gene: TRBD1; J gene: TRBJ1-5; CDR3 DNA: TGTGCCAGTGAAAGAGGAGGGGGCGTCGGAAATCAGCCCCAGCATTTT; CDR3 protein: CASERGGGVGNQPQHF
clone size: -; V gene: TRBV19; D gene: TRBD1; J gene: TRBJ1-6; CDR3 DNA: TGTGCCAGTCAGGACCTATCCGGGACAGGAGGAAATTCACCCCTCCACTTT; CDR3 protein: CASQDLSGTGGNSPLHF
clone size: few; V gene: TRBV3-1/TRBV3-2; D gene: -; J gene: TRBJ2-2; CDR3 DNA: TGTGCCAGCAGCCCGAGCCAGGGGTCCGGGGAGCTGTTTTTT; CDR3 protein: CASSPSQGSGELFF
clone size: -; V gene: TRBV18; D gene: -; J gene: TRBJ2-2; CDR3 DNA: TGTGCCAGCTCACCCGTGACAGGCCGGTCCGGGGAGCTGTTTTTT; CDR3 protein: CASSPVTGRSGELFF
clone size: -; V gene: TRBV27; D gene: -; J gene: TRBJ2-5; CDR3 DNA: TGTGCCAGCAGTTTTATCCAAGAGACCCAGTACTTC; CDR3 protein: CASSFIQETQYF
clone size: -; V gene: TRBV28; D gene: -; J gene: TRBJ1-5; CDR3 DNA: TGTGCCAGCAGTTTAGCTATGGGGCATCAGCCCCAGCATTTT; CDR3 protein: CASSLAMGHQPQHF
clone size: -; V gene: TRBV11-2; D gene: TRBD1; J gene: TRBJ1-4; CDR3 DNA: TGTGCCAGCAGCTTACTAGGGGGCTTGGAAAAACTGTTTTTT; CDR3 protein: CASSLLGGLEKLFF
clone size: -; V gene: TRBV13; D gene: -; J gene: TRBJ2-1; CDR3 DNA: TGTGCCAGCAGCTTTGGGGACTCCAATGAGCAGTTCTTC; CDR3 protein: CASSFGDSNEQFF
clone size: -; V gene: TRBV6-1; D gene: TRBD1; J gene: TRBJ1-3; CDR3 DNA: TGTGCCAGCGGTGGGACAGGGAAATACTCTGGAAACACCATATATTTT; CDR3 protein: CASGGTGKYSGNTIYF
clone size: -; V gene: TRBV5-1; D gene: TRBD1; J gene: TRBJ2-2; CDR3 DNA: TGCGCCAGCAGACAGGGGATGGGCTCCGGGGAGCTGTTTTTT; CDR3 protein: CASRQGMGSGELFF
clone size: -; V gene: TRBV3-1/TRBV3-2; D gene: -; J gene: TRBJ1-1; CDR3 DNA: TGTGCCAGCAGCCAAGAGACAGGTCCCTTCACTGAAGCTTTCTTT; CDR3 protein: CASSQETGPFTEAFF
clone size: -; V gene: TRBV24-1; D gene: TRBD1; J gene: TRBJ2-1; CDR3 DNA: TGTGCCACCAGTGATATTGGGACAGGGGGCCTACCCGTTCCCAATGAGCAGTTCTTC; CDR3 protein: CATSDIGTGGLPVPNEQFF
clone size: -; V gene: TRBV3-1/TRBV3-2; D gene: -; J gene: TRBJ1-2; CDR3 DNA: TGTGCCAGCAGCCTAACAGGTTCACGGCCAGGTTTGGACTACACCTTC; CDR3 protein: CASSLTGSRPGLDYTF
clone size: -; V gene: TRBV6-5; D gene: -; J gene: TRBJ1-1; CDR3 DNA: TGTGCCAGCATTTCGGCCCGGGGGGAGAACACTGAAGCTTTCTTT; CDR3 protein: CASISARGENTEAFF
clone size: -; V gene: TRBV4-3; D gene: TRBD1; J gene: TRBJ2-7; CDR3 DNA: TGCGCCAGCAGCCGCCAGATAGGGGGCGTGGGCGAGCAGTACTTC; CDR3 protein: CASSRQIGGVGEQYF